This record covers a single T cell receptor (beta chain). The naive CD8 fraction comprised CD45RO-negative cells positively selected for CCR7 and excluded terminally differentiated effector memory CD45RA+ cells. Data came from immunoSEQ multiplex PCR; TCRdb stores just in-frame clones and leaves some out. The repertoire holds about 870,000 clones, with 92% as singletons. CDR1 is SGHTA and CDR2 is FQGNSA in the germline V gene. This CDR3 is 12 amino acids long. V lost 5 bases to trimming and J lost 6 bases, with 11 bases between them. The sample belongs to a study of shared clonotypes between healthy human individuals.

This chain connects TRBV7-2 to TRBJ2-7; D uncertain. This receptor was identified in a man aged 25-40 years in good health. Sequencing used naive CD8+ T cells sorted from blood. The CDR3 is CASSGHGREQYF. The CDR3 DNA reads TGTGCCAGCAGCGGTCATGGGCGCGAGCAGTACTTC.